The 7 T cell receptor beta chains reported below all come from one sample, sequenced in a study of shared clonotypes between healthy human individuals. The table came from immunoSEQ multiplex PCR; TCRdb's copy has only in-frame clones and leaves some out. Found here are 2 million to 2.5 million clones, 90% to 96% of them singletons; the top ten hold around 0.13%. Sequencing used naive CD4+ T cells sorted from blood. Subset described: CD45RA+ positively selected. The receptors stem from a young man in good health.

The CDR3 region has the DNA TGTGCCACCAGCAGAGATCGGCAGGCGCTTGGAAACACCATATATTTT. Protein product: CATSRDRQALGNTIYF. The V gene is TRBV15, the J gene TRBJ1-3; D not certain. The CDR3 extends over 16 amino acids. Germline V gene sequence: CDR1 LNHNV, CDR2 YYDKDF (reference sequence). The germline V and J ends were trimmed by 0 bases and 3 bases, with 12 bases remaining between them.

The chain recombines TRBV28 with TRBJ1-2; D remains ambiguous. The germline V gene has CDR1 MDHEN and CDR2 SYDVKM. The CDR3 has 11 residues. Trimming stripped 7 bases from V and 0 bases from J, with 3 bases between. CDR3 coding DNA: TGTGCCAGCATGGCTAACTATGGCTACACCTTC. Amino acids: CASMANYGYTF.

With regard to this clone: This sample also contains other DNA sequences that code for the same CDR3. The J gene is TRBJ2-5, the V gene TRBV20-1, with no clear D. V lost 2 bases and J 3 bases, leaving 4 bases between the germline ends. The CDR3 has 11 amino acids. The germline V gene encodes CDR1 DFQATT and CDR2 SNEGSKA (reference sequence). The CDR3 DNA is TGCAGTGCTAGACGCGAAGAGACCCAGTACTTC. Its protein product is CSARREETQYF.

This chain connects TRBV7-9 to TRBJ1-2, with D hard to call. The V gene lost 3 bases and the J gene lost 2 bases, with 4 bases spanning the gap. Germline V gene sequence: CDR1 SEHNR, CDR2 FQNEAQ (reference sequence). The CDR3 covers 12 residues. The CDR3 nucleotides are TGTGCCAGCAGCTTGCAGAACTATGGCTACACCTTC. It codes for CASSLQNYGYTF.

The V call is TRBV7-9, the J call TRBJ2-1; 14 bases are a match to TRBD2. Trimming took 7 bases from V and 5 from J; bases not matched to a gene: 10. This CDR3 has 17 residues. Germline values: CDR1 SEHNR, CDR2 FQNEAQ (reference sequence). The CDR3 sequence: CASTFGAGLAGDNEQFF. CDR3 bases: TGTGCCAGCACCTTCGGGGCGGGACTAGCGGGGGACAATGAGCAGTTCTTC.

J is TRBJ2-1 and V is TRBV10-3; D unclear. Germline CDR1 is ENHRY and CDR2 is SYGVKD. The CDR3 covers 12 residues. With 0 bases removed from V and 9 bases from J, the gap between germline ends came to 6 bases. The DNA of the CDR3 is TGTGCCATCAGTGAGTCTTCAGGTGAGCAGTTCTTC. Translating it yields CAISESSGEQFF.

The sample holds one count of this clone. The chain combines TRBV7-8 with TRBJ2-4; D is ambiguous. This CDR3 contains 17 residues. CDR1 is SGHVS, CDR2 FQNEAQ, per germline. V was shortened by 1 base and J by 3 bases, with 16 bases between the two germline ends. CDR3 DNA sequence: TGTGCCAGCAGCTTAGGCCGGGCCGAAGCTGTCAAAAACATTCAGTACTTC. It codes for CASSLGRAEAVKNIQYF.